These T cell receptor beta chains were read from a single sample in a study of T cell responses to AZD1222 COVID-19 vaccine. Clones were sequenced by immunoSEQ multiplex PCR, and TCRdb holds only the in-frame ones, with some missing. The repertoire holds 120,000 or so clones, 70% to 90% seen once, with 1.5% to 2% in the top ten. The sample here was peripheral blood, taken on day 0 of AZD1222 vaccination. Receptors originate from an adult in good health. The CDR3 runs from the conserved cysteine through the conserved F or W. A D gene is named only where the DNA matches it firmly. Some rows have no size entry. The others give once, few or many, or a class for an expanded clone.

CDR3nt: TGTGCCAGCAGCCAAGACGAAAGGGGACCTCAGCCCCAGCATTTT; CDR3aa: CASSQDERGPQPQHF; v_gene: TRBV3-1/TRBV3-2; j_gene: TRBJ1-5; abundance: NA; d_gene: NA
CDR3nt: TGTGCCAGCAGTGAAGAGGAGGGGTTCGAAGCTTTCTTT; CDR3aa: CASSEEEGFEAFF; v_gene: TRBV6-1; j_gene: TRBJ1-1; abundance: NA; d_gene: NA
CDR3nt: TGTGCCAGCAGATATAACAGGGGCATGAACACTGAAGCTTTCTTT; CDR3aa: CASRYNRGMNTEAFF; v_gene: TRBV11-1; j_gene: TRBJ1-1; abundance: once; d_gene: TRBD1
CDR3nt: TGTGCCAGCAGCCAAGAAGGGGGTGAAAAACTGTTTTTT; CDR3aa: CASSQEGGEKLFF; v_gene: TRBV4-2; j_gene: TRBJ1-4; abundance: NA; d_gene: NA
CDR3nt: TGTGCCAGTAGCCCCCGGGGTAGCGGGGGCAGGGAGACCCAGTACTTC; CDR3aa: CASSPRGSGGRETQYF; v_gene: TRBV19; j_gene: TRBJ2-5; abundance: NA; d_gene: TRBD2
CDR3nt: TGCGCCAGCAGTAGAGGGGCGAGTACAGATACGCAGTATTTT; CDR3aa: CASSRGASTDTQYF; v_gene: TRBV5-1; j_gene: TRBJ2-3; abundance: NA; d_gene: NA
CDR3nt: TGTGCCAGTAGTTCCGAGAAGGATTCACCCCTCCACTTT; CDR3aa: CASSSEKDSPLHF; v_gene: TRBV19; j_gene: TRBJ1-6; abundance: NA; d_gene: NA
CDR3nt: TGTGCCAGCAGCGTCCTACCCACCGGGGAGCTGTTTTTT; CDR3aa: CASSVLPTGELFF; v_gene: TRBV9; j_gene: TRBJ2-2; abundance: NA; d_gene: NA
CDR3nt: TGCGCCAGCAGCTCGGCTGCTCCAGATACGCAGTATTTT; CDR3aa: CASSSAAPDTQYF; v_gene: TRBV5-1; j_gene: TRBJ2-3; abundance: NA; d_gene: NA
CDR3nt: TGTGCCAGCAGCTCACGTCCCGGGACAGGGACGGGATACAATGAGCAGTTCTTC; CDR3aa: CASSSRPGTGTGYNEQFF; v_gene: TRBV13; j_gene: TRBJ2-1; abundance: NA; d_gene: TRBD1
CDR3nt: TGTGCCAGCAGCCCGACAGGTTCCCGGCCCGATACGCAGTATTTT; CDR3aa: CASSPTGSRPDTQYF; v_gene: TRBV7-3; j_gene: TRBJ2-3; abundance: NA; d_gene: NA
CDR3nt: TGTGCCAGCAGCGCACGACAGGGATCGGATGGCTACACCTTC; CDR3aa: CASSARQGSDGYTF; v_gene: TRBV9; j_gene: TRBJ1-2; abundance: NA; d_gene: TRBD1
CDR3nt: TGTGCCTGGAGTTATGGGTCCTCCTACGAGCAGTACTTC; CDR3aa: CAWSYGSSYEQYF; v_gene: TRBV30; j_gene: TRBJ2-7; abundance: NA; d_gene: NA
CDR3nt: TGTGCCAGCAGTGAGGGTGAGACCGGGGAGCTGTTTTTT; CDR3aa: CASSEGETGELFF; v_gene: TRBV2; j_gene: TRBJ2-2; abundance: few; d_gene: NA
CDR3nt: TGCGCCAGCAGTGACGGCGATCAGCCCCAGCATTTT; CDR3aa: CASSDGDQPQHF; v_gene: TRBV10-2; j_gene: TRBJ1-5; abundance: NA; d_gene: NA
CDR3nt: TGCGCCAGCAAAAAAGACTCCCACGGGGAGCTGTTTTTT; CDR3aa: CASKKDSHGELFF; v_gene: TRBV5-1; j_gene: TRBJ2-2; abundance: NA; d_gene: NA
CDR3nt: TGTGCCAGCAGCCTCCGGGACAGGGGATCTGGCTACACCTTC; CDR3aa: CASSLRDRGSGYTF; v_gene: TRBV5-4; j_gene: TRBJ1-2; abundance: NA; d_gene: TRBD1
CDR3nt: TGTGCCAGCTCAGGGAGGGGTCGGAATGAAAAACTGTTTTTT; CDR3aa: CASSGRGRNEKLFF; v_gene: TRBV18; j_gene: TRBJ1-4; abundance: once; d_gene: NA
CDR3nt: TGTGCCAGCAGCCTCTATCGGACCTATAATTCACCCCTCCACTTT; CDR3aa: CASSLYRTYNSPLHF; v_gene: TRBV3-1/TRBV3-2; j_gene: TRBJ1-6; abundance: NA; d_gene: NA
CDR3nt: TGTGCCACCCAGAGGGGGGCTGGGGCCAACGTCCTGACTTTC; CDR3aa: CATQRGAGANVLTF; v_gene: TRBV19; j_gene: TRBJ2-6; abundance: once; d_gene: NA
CDR3nt: TGTGCCAGCAGCGCGCAGACCAGGGGCCGTTGGGTGAGCGGTCCCGACAATGAGCAGTTCTTC; CDR3aa: CASSAQTRGRWVSGPDNEQFF; v_gene: TRBV13; j_gene: TRBJ2-1; abundance: NA; d_gene: NA
CDR3nt: TGTGCCAGCAGTGAAGGTCGGGGGCGCTGGGATGGCTACACCTTC; CDR3aa: CASSEGRGRWDGYTF; v_gene: TRBV2; j_gene: TRBJ1-2; abundance: few; d_gene: NA
CDR3nt: TGTGCCAGCAGCAGCCTGAGTCACACTGAAGCTTTCTTT; CDR3aa: CASSSLSHTEAFF; v_gene: TRBV7-2; j_gene: TRBJ1-1; abundance: NA; d_gene: NA